This T cell receptor (beta chain) was identified in a study of blood T cell repertoires in COVID-19. On the study more broadly: Samples taken during acute and convalescent COVID-19 were collected in the United States, Italy and Spain. Sources were T cells, B-cell-depleted T cells, or PBMCs; the material itself was cDNA or gDNA.

Trimming removed 2 bases at V and 0 bases at J, with 8 bases between. The germline gives CDR1 LGHNA, CDR2 YSLEER. The CDR3 is 16 residues long. Original handling: Quantification of nucleated cells was approximated via reference gene primer amplification. Profiling relied on immunoSEQ multiplex PCR, and the TCRdb table lists in-frame clones only, not all of them. V and J calls and clone size are those listed in that table; D and trimming were worked out from the DNA. The sample lists some 70,000 clones; about 91% were seen once. This clonotype was obtained from a human donor with active COVID-19. The donor label of this sample is uncertain. Sequenced input: peripheral blood. The V call is TRBV4-3, the J call TRBJ2-6, with D perhaps TRBD1 (5 bases). The CDR3 region is CASSQQGPSGANVLTF. CDR3 coding DNA: TGCGCCAGCAGCCAACAGGGCCCCTCTGGGGCCAACGTCCTGACTTTC.